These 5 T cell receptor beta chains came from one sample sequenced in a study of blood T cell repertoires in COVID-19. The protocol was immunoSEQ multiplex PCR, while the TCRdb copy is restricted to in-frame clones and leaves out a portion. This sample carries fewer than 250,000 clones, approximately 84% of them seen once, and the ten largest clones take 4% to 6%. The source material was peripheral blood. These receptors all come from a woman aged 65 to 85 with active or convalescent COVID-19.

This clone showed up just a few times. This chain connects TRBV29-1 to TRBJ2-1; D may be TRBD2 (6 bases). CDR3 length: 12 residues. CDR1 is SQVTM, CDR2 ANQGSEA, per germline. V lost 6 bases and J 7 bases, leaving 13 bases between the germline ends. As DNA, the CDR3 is TGCAGCGTCCCGATACGGGGGAATGAGCAGTTCTTC. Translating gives CSVPIRGNEQFF.

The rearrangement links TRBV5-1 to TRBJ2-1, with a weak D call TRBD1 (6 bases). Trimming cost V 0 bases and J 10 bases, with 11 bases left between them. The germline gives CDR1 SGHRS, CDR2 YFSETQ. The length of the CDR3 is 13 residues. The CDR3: CASSLVVGGEQFF. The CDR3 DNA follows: TGCGCCAGCAGCTTGGTAGTAGGGGGAGAGCAGTTCTTC. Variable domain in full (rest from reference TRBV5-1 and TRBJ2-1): KAGVTQTPRYLIKTRGQQVTLSCSPISGHRSVSWYQQTPGQGLQFLFEYFSETQRNKGNFPGRFSGRQFSNSRSEMNVSTLELGDSALYLCASSLVVGGEQFFGPGTRLTVL.

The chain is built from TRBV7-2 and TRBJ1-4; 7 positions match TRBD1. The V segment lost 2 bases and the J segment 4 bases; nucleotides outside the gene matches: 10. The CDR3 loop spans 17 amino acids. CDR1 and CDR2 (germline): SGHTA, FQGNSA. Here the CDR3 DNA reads TGTGCCAGCAGCTTATCCCCCGGGACAGCAATTAATGAAAAACTGTTTTTT. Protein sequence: CASSLSPGTAINEKLFF.

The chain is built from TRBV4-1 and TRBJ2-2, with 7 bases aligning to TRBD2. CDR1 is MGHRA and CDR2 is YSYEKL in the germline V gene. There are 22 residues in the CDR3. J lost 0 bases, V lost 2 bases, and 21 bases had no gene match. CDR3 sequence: CASSQRPTLPGASGANTGELFF. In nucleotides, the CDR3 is TGCGCCAGCAGCCAACGCCCGACTCTCCCTGGGGCTAGCGGAGCGAACACCGGGGAGCTGTTTTTT.

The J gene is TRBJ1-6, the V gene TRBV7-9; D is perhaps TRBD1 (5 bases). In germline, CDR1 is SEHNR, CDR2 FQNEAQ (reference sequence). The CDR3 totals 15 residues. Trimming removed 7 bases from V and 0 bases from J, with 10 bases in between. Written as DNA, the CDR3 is TGTGCCAGCAAAAAGGGGCCCTCCTATAATTCACCCCTCCACTTT. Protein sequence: CASKKGPSYNSPLHF. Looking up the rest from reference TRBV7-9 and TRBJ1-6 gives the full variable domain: DTGVSQNPRHKITKRGQNVTFRCDPISEHNRLYWYRQTLGQGPEFLTYFQNEAQLEKSRLLSDRFSAERPKGSFSTLEIQRTEQGDSAMYLCASKKGPSYNSPLHFGNGTRLTVT.